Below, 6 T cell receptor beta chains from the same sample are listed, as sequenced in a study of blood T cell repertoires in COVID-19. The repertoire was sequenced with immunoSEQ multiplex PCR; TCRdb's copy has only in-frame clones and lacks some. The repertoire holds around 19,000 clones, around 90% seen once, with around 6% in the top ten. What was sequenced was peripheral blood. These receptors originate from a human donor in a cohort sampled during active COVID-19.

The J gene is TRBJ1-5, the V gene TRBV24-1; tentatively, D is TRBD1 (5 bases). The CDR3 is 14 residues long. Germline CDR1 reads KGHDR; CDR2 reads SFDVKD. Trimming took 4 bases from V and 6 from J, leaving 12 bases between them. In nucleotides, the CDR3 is TGTGCCACCAGTGACGCTAGCGGGGCTCAGCCCCAGCATTTT. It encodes CATSDASGAQPQHF.

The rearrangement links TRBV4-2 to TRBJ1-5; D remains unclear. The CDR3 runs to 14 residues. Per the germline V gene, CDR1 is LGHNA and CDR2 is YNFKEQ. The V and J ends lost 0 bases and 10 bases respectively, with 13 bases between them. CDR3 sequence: CASSQDPLLSPQHF. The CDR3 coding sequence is TGTGCCAGCAGCCAAGATCCTCTTTTGTCTCCCCAGCATTTT.

CDR3 coding DNA: TGCGCCAGCAGCTTCGGCCCCGGGGAATCCTACGAGCAGTACTTC. Translated: CASSFGPGESYEQYF. V is TRBV5-1 and J is TRBJ2-7; D is possibly TRBD2 (5 bases). Germline CDR1 is SGHRS and CDR2 is YFSETQ. The CDR3 extends over 15 amino acids. V shed 2 bases and J shed 1 base, with 13 bases lying between them.

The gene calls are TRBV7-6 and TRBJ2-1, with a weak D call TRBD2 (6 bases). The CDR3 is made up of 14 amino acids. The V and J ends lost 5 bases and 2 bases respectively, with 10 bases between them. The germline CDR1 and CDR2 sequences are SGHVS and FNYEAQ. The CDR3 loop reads CASSPPGAYNEQFF. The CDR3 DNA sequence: TGTGCCAGCAGCCCCCCGGGGGCCTACAATGAGCAGTTCTTC.

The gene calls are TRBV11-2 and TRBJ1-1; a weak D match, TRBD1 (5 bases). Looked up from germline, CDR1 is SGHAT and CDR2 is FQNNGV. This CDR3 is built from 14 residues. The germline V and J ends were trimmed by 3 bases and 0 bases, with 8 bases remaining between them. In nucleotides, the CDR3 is TGTGCCAGCAGCTTCGGACATTTGAACACTGAAGCTTTCTTT. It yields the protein CASSFGHLNTEAFF.

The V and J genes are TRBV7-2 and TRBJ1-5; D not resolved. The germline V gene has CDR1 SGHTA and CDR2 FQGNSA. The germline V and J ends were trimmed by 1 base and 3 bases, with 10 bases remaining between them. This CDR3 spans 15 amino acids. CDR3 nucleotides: TGTGCCAGCAGCTTAGAGGCGGTCGACAATCAGCCCCAGCATTTT. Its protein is CASSLEAVDNQPQHF. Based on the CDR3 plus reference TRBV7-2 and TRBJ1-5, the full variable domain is GAGVSQSPSNKVTEKGKDVELRCDPISGHTALYWYRQSLGQGLEFLIYFQGNSAPDKSGLPSDRFSAERTGGSVSTLTIQRTQQEDSAVYLCASSLEAVDNQPQHFGDGTRLSIL.